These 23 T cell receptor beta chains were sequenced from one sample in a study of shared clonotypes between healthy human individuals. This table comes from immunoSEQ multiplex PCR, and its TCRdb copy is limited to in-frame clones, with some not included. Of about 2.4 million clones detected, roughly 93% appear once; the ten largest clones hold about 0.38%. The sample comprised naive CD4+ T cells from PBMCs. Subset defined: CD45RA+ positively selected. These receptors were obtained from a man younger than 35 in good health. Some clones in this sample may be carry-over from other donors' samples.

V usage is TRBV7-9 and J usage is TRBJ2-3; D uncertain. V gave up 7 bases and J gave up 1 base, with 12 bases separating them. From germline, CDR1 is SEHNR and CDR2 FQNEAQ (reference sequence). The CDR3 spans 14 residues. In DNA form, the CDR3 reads TGTGCCAGCAAAGGTAAAATTGGCACAGATACGCAGTATTTT. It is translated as CASKGKIGTDTQYF.

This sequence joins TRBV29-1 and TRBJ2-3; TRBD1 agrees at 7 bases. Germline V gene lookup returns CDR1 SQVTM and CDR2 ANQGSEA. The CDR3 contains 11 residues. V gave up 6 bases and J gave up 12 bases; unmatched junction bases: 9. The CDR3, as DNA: TGCAGCGTAAGAACAGGGGAATTACAGTATTTT. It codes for CSVRTGELQYF.

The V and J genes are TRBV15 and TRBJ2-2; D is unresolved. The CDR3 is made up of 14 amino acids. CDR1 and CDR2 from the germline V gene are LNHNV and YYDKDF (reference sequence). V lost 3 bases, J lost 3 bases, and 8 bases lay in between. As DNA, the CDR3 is TGTGCCACCAGCAGTATCTCTTACACCGGGGAGCTGTTTTTT. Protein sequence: CATSSISYTGELFF. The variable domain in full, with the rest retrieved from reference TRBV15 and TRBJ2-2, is DAMVIQNPRYQVTQFGKPVTLSCSQTLNHNVMYWYQQKSSQAPKLLFHYYDKDFNNEADTPDNFQSRRPNTSFCFLDIRSPGLGDTAMYLCATSSISYTGELFFGEGSRLTVL.

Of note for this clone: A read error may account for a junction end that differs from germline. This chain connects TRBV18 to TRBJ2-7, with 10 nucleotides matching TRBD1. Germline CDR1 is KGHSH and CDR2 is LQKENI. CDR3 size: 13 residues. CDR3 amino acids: CASSRTQDRGFAF. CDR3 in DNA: TGTGCCAGCTCTCGTACGCAGGACAGGGGGTTCGCCTTC.

This chain's CDR3 is CASSKGLAGVGEQFF. DNA for the CDR3: TGTGCCAGCAGCAAGGGACTAGCGGGAGTGGGTGAGCAGTTCTTC. V and J are TRBV7-3 and TRBJ2-1, with TRBD2 identical over 14 bases. The CDR3 is made up of 15 amino acids. V shed 5 bases and J 9 bases; nucleotides not matched to a gene: 6. The germline V gene has CDR1 SGHTA and CDR2 FQGTGA. The full variable domain, rest sourced from reference TRBV7-3 and TRBJ2-1, is GAGVSQTPSNKVTEKGKYVELRCDPISGHTALYWYRQSLGQGPEFLIYFQGTGAADDSGLPNDRFFAVRPEGSVSTLKIQRTERGDSAVYLCASSKGLAGVGEQFFGPGTRLTVL.

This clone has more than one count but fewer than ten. This CDR3 is CASSWDSNTGELFF. The CDR3 coding sequence is TGTGCCAGCAGCTGGGACAGCAACACCGGGGAGCTGTTTTTT. This rearrangement joins TRBV7-9 to TRBJ2-2; 7 bases map to TRBD1. Losses at the gene ends were 4 bases for V and 2 bases for J; bases not matched to a gene: 1. Germline values: CDR1 SEHNR, CDR2 FQNEAQ (reference sequence). The CDR3 consists of 14 residues.

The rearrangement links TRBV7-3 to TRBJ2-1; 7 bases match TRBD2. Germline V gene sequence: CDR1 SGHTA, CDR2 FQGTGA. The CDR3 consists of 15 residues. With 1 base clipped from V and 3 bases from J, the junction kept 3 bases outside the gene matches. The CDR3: CASSLNKRDYNEQFF. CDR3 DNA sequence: TGTGCCAGCAGCTTAAATAAGCGGGACTACAATGAGCAGTTCTTC.

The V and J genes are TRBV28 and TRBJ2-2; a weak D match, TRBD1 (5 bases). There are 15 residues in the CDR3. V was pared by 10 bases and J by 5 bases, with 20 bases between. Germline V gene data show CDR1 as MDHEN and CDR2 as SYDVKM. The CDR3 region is CATQLFQGLTGELFF. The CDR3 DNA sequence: TGTGCCACCCAACTTTTCCAGGGTTTGACCGGGGAGCTGTTTTTT. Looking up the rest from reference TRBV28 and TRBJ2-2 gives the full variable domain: DVKVTQSSRYLVKRTGEKVFLECVQDMDHENMFWYRQDPGLGLRLIYFSYDVKMKEKGDIPEGYSVSREKKERFSLILESASTNQTSMYLCATQLFQGLTGELFFGEGSRLTVL.

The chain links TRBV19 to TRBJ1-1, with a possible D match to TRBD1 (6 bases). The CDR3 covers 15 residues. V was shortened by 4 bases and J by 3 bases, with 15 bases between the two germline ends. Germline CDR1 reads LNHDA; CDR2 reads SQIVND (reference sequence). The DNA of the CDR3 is TGTGCCAGTAGTAGTGCAGAGGCAGGGGACACTGAAGCTTTCTTT. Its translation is CASSSAEAGDTEAFF.

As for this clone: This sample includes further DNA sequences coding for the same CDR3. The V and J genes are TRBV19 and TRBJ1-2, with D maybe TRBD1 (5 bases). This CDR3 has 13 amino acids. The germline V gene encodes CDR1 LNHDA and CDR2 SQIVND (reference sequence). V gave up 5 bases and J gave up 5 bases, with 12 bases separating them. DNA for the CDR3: TGTGCCAGTAGTCTGGGGCAGACATATGGCTACACCTTC. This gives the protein CASSLGQTYGYTF.

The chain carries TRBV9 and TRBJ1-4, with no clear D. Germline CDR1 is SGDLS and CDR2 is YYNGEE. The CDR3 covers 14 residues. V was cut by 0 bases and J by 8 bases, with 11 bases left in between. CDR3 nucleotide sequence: TGTGCCAGCAGCGTAGATGGATTAGCAGAAAAACTGTTTTTT. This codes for CASSVDGLAEKLFF.

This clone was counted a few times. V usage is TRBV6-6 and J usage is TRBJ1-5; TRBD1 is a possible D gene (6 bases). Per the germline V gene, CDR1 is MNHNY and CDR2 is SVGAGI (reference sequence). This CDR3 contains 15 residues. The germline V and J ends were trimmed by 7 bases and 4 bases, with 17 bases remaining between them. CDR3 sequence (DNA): TGTGCCAGCACCCGCGGGGGGCTCGGTAATCAGCCCCAGCATTTT. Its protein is CASTRGGLGNQPQHF.

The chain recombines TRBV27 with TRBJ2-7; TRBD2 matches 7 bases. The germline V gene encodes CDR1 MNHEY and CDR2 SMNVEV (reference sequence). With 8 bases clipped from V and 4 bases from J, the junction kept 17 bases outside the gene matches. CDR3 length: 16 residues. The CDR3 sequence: CASGANRLAPKYEQYF. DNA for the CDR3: TGTGCCAGCGGAGCCAATCGACTAGCCCCGAAGTACGAGCAGTACTTC.

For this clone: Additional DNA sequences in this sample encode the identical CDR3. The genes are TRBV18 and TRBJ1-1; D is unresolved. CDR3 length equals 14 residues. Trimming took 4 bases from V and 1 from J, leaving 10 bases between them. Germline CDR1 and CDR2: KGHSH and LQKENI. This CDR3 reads CASSLGGENTEAFF. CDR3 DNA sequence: TGTGCCAGCTCACTTGGTGGAGAGAACACTGAAGCTTTCTTT.

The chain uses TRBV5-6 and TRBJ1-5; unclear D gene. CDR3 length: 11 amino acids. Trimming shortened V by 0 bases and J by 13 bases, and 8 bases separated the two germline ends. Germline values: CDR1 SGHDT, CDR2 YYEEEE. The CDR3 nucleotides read TGTGCCAGCAGCTTGGAAGGAGAACAGCATTTT. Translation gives CASSLEGEQHF.

The CDR3 DNA follows: TGCGCCAGCAGCTCCGGACTAAACTCCTACGAGCAGTACTTC. This sequence encodes CASSSGLNSYEQYF. The chain couples TRBV5-1 to TRBJ2-7; the D gene is possibly TRBD2 (6 bases). The length of the CDR3 is 14 residues. Germline-derived CDR1 and CDR2 are SGHRS and YFSETQ. Trimming left V 3 bases short and J 0 bases short, with 10 bases between. Full variable domain (remainder filled in from reference TRBV5-1 and TRBJ2-7): KAGVTQTPRYLIKTRGQQVTLSCSPISGHRSVSWYQQTPGQGLQFLFEYFSETQRNKGNFPGRFSGRQFSNSRSEMNVSTLELGDSALYLCASSSGLNSYEQYFGPGTRLTVT.

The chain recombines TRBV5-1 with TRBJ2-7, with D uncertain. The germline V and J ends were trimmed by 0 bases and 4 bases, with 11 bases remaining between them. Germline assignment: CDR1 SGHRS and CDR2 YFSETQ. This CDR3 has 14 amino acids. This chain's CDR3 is CASSLGLTPYEQYF. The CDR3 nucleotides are TGCGCCAGCAGCTTGGGCCTGACGCCATACGAGCAGTACTTC.

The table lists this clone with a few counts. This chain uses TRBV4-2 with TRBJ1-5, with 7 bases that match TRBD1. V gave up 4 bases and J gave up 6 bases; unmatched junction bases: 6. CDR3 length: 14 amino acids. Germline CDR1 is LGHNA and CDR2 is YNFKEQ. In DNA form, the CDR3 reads TGTGCCAGCAGCCTCGACAGGGTTGGTCAGCCCCAGCATTTT. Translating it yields CASSLDRVGQPQHF.

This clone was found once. The CDR3 nucleotides read TGTGCCAGCAGCGTGGGGGGACAGGGACACTACGAGCAGTACTTC. The encoded protein is CASSVGGQGHYEQYF. This chain uses TRBV9 with TRBJ2-7; TRBD1 matches 9 bases. The CDR3 is 15 residues long. The germline V gene has CDR1 SGDLS and CDR2 YYNGEE. J lost 3 bases, V lost 2 bases, and 6 bases had no gene match.

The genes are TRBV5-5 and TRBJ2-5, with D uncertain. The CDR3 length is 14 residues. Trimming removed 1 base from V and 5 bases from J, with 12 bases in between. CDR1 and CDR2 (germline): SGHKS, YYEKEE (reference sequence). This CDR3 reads CASSLSGTRETQYF. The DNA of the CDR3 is TGTGCCAGCAGCTTGTCCGGTACGAGGGAGACCCAGTACTTC.

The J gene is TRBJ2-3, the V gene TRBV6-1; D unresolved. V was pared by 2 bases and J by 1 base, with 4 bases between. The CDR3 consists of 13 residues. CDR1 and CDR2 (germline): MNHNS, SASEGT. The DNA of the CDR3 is TGTGCCAGCAGTGAATTCGGCACAGATACGCAGTATTTT. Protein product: CASSEFGTDTQYF.

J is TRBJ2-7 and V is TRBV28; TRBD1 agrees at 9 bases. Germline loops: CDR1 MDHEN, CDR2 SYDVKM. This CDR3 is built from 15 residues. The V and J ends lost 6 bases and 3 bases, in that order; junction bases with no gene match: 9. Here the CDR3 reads CASRTGGLPDYEQYF. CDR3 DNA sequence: TGTGCCAGCAGGACAGGGGGACTCCCAGACTACGAGCAGTACTTC.

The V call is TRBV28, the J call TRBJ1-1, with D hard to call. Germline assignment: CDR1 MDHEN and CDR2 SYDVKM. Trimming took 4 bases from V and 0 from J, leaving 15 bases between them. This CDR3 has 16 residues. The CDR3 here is CASSSPRQPMNTEAFF. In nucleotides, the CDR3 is TGTGCCAGCAGTTCCCCCCGGCAGCCCATGAACACTGAAGCTTTCTTT.